The subject of this entry is one T cell receptor beta chain. No antigen is known for it. The source of the sample is a study of cytomegalovirus exposure and HLA in healthy donors. About the study: The Caucasian-associated ancestry cluster contained about four fifths of the roughly 400 genotyped donors.

The PCR ran on 60 Vbeta and 13 Jbeta primers. Measured with immunoSEQ multiplex PCR; TCRdb has only the in-frame clones, and not every one. The repertoire has around 130,000 clones, over 75% of them found once; the top ten carry around 1.7%. Study findings and constraints: TCR beta sequences reportedly predicted most subjects' HLA-A and HLA-B alleles accurately.

The sample consisted of PBMCs. This TCR derives from a boy aged 5-17 years in good health and CMV-seronegative.

For the CDR3, the DNA is TGTGCCAGCTCATCACTCGGCGACATTGAGCAGTTCTTC. Protein product: CASSSLGDIEQFF. The J gene is TRBJ2-1, the V gene TRBV27, with no clear D. V dropped 8 bases and J dropped 9 bases, with 17 bases sitting between them. Germline assignment: CDR1 MNHEY and CDR2 SMNVEV (reference sequence). This CDR3 has 13 amino acids.